These 27 T cell receptor beta chains were sequenced from one sample in a study of technical replicates of blood from a few donors. The repertoire was sequenced with immunoSEQ multiplex PCR; TCRdb's copy has only in-frame clones and lacks some. This sample yields roughly 68,000 clones, of which about 91% are seen a single time; around 0.38% belongs to the top ten. Sequenced sample: T cells isolated from PBMCs. The receptors come from a human donor in good health.

The rearrangement links TRBV4-2 to TRBJ2-5; possible D gene TRBD2, 5 bases. The V end was cut by 4 bases, the J end by 1 base, with 7 bases between. Looked up from germline, CDR1 is LGHNA and CDR2 is YNFKEQ. The CDR3 totals 13 residues. CDR3 amino acids: CASSRGSQETQYF. In nucleotides, the CDR3 is TGTGCCAGCAGCCGAGGGTCCCAAGAGACCCAGTACTTC.

V and J are TRBV10-3 and TRBJ1-4; TRBD1 aligns across 10 bases. This CDR3 has 16 amino acids. Losses at the gene ends were 3 bases for V and 8 bases for J; bases not matched to a gene: 9. The V gene's germline CDR1 is ENHRY and CDR2 SYGVKD. Here the CDR3 DNA reads TGTGCCATCAGTGATAAGGTCGGGACAGGGGAGGAAAAACTGTTTTTT. It is translated as CAISDKVGTGEEKLFF.

The V and J genes are TRBV6-5 and TRBJ2-7; a weak D match, TRBD1 (6 bases). The germline gives CDR1 MNHEY, CDR2 SVGAGI. The CDR3 is 16 amino acids. V was clipped by 4 bases and J by 1 base, with 17 bases between them. The CDR3 DNA follows: TGTGCCAGCAGTTTCTCTACAGGGAGTGTATCCTACGAGCAGTACTTC. Translated, it gives CASSFSTGSVSYEQYF.

This chain uses TRBV7-2 with TRBJ2-7; 11 positions agree with TRBD1. Unmatched junction bases numbered 6, after V lost 0 bases and J lost 8 bases. The germline CDR1 and CDR2 sequences are SGHTA and FQGNSA. The CDR3 is made up of 15 amino acids. The CDR3 protein is CASSLAWTGGAKQYF. In DNA, the CDR3 is TGTGCCAGCAGCTTAGCTTGGACAGGGGGCGCTAAGCAGTACTTC.

This sequence joins TRBV7-2 and TRBJ2-1, with TRBD2 matching over 10 bases. Germline V gene data show CDR1 as SGHTA and CDR2 as FQGNSA. This CDR3 comprises 15 residues. V lost 4 bases, J lost 6 bases, and 6 bases stayed unmatched. The CDR3: CASSSASGSSNEQFF. DNA of the CDR3: TGTGCCAGCAGCTCGGCTAGCGGGAGCAGCAATGAGCAGTTCTTC.

The CDR3 DNA follows: TGTGCCAGCAGCTTAGCTTACCGCGATGAGCAGTTCTTC. Its protein product is CASSLAYRDEQFF. The genes are TRBV7-2 and TRBJ2-1; no clear D gene. The CDR3 has 13 residues. V lost 0 bases to trimming and J lost 8 bases, with 8 bases between them. Looked up from germline, CDR1 is SGHTA and CDR2 is FQGNSA. The complete variable domain, with remaining parts taken from reference TRBV7-2 and TRBJ2-1, reads GAGVSQSPSNKVTEKGKDVELRCDPISGHTALYWYRQSLGQGLEFLIYFQGNSAPDKSGLPSDRFSAERTGGSVSTLTIQRTQQEDSAVYLCASSLAYRDEQFFGPGTRLTVL.

The chain recombines TRBV7-2 with TRBJ2-7; the D is unclear. The ends were cut back, 5 bases at V and 2 bases at J, with 10 bases in the middle. This CDR3 spans 13 amino acids. Germline V gene lookup returns CDR1 SGHTA and CDR2 FQGNSA. In DNA, the CDR3 is TGTGCCAGCAGCCCTGGCGGAACCTACGAGCAGTACTTC. Residues: CASSPGGTYEQYF.

The chain uses TRBV29-1 and TRBJ2-1, with 9 positions matching TRBD2. Germline V lookup: CDR1 SQVTM, CDR2 ANQGSEA. V lost 8 bases to trimming and J lost 6 bases; unmatched junction nucleotides: 11. There are 14 residues in the CDR3. CDR3 residues: CSPMATREGNEQFF. CDR3 DNA: TGCAGCCCCATGGCTACGCGGGAGGGCAATGAGCAGTTCTTC.

The chain carries TRBV5-6 and TRBJ2-7, with unresolved D. The CDR3 loop spans 16 amino acids. Germline V CDR1 and CDR2: SGHDT, YYEEEE. Trimming cost V 3 bases and J 0 bases, with 16 bases left between them. This CDR3 reads CASSSTLGASSYEQYF. CDR3 sequence (DNA): TGTGCCAGCAGCTCCACTCTAGGCGCCTCCTCCTACGAGCAGTACTTC.

The V and J genes are TRBV28 and TRBJ1-1; no clear D. Trimming shortened V by 3 bases and J by 4 bases, and 18 bases separated the two germline ends. The CDR3 contains 16 residues. Germline assignment: CDR1 MDHEN and CDR2 SYDVKM. The CDR3 sequence: CASSFYQLGSSTEAFF. For the CDR3, the DNA is TGTGCCAGCAGTTTTTACCAACTAGGGTCTAGCACTGAAGCTTTCTTT.

The chain joins TRBV6-5 to TRBJ1-2, with D possibly TRBD1 on 6 matching bases. Germline loops: CDR1 MNHEY, CDR2 SVGAGI. The CDR3 covers 14 residues. Trimming pared 6 bases from V and 4 bases from J, leaving 15 bases between. The CDR3 DNA is TGTGCCAGCAGCCTCACCCGGACAGTCTATGGCTACACCTTC. Amino acid sequence: CASSLTRTVYGYTF.

The rearrangement joins TRBV27 to TRBJ2-1; possible D gene TRBD2, 5 bases. CDR3 size: 13 residues. Germline loops: CDR1 MNHEY, CDR2 SMNVEV (reference sequence). With 10 bases removed from V and 6 bases from J, the gap between germline ends came to 16 bases. CDR3 coding DNA: TGTGCCATCTCGGCTAGCCAATCCAATGAGCAGTTCTTC. Its protein is CAISASQSNEQFF.

The V gene is TRBV6-5, the J gene TRBJ2-7, with D perhaps TRBD1 (6 bases). CDR3 length: 15 residues. Germline CDR1 MNHEY, CDR2 SVGAGI. Trimming removed 6 bases from V and 7 bases from J, with 22 bases in between. The CDR3 protein is CASRKSRGPATEQYF. In DNA form, the CDR3 reads TGTGCCAGCAGGAAAAGCAGGGGACCAGCTACGGAGCAGTACTTC.

This chain connects TRBV7-8 to TRBJ1-1; TRBD1 might be the D (5 bases). The CDR3 is made up of 13 amino acids. The ends were cut back, 3 bases at V and 11 bases at J, with 16 bases in the middle. Per the germline V gene, CDR1 is SGHVS and CDR2 is FQNEAQ. CDR3: CASSLSQGDSAFF. The CDR3 DNA follows: TGTGCCAGCAGCTTGAGCCAGGGTGATTCGGCTTTCTTT.

The rearrangement joins TRBV27 to TRBJ2-2, with TRBD2 matching 9 bases. Germline trimming cut 2 bases from V and 6 bases from J; bases unmatched to any gene: 7. The CDR3 has 16 residues. Germline loops: CDR1 MNHEY, CDR2 SMNVEV (reference sequence). CDR3 in amino acids: CASSLGAGGFSGELFF. CDR3 coding DNA: TGTGCCAGCAGTTTAGGGGCGGGAGGGTTCTCCGGGGAGCTGTTTTTT.

The chain links TRBV10-3 to TRBJ2-7; 10 nucleotides line up with TRBD1. The CDR3 loop spans 14 amino acids. The germline gives CDR1 ENHRY, CDR2 SYGVKD. The V segment lost 4 bases and the J segment 6 bases; nucleotides outside the gene matches: 6. The CDR3 DNA reads TGTGCCATCAGTGGGGACAGGGGAGCCGGCGAGCAGTACTTC. Translated: CAISGDRGAGEQYF.

The chain has TRBV7-9 and TRBJ2-6; the D gene is possibly TRBD2 (5 bases). The V gene's germline CDR1 is SEHNR and CDR2 FQNEAQ (reference sequence). V lost 3 bases, J lost 0 bases, and 6 bases lay in between. The CDR3 is 15 residues long. The CDR3 coding sequence is TGTGCCAGCAGCTTGGGGAGCTCTGGGGCCAACGTCCTGACTTTC. It yields the protein CASSLGSSGANVLTF. Complete variable domain (other parts from reference TRBV7-9 and TRBJ2-6): DTGVSQNPRHKITKRGQNVTFRCDPISEHNRLYWYRQTLGQGPEFLTYFQNEAQLEKSRLLSDRFSAERPKGSFSTLEIQRTEQGDSAMYLCASSLGSSGANVLTFGAGSRLTVL.

V gene TRBV5-1 combines with J gene TRBJ2-2, with D perhaps matching TRBD1 (5 bases). Trimming shortened V by 1 base and J by 6 bases, and 13 bases separated the two germline ends. From germline, CDR1 is SGHRS and CDR2 YFSETQ. The CDR3 covers 15 residues. CDR3 DNA sequence: TGCGCCAGCAGCTTGAGCCCAGGGTACCCCGGGGAGCTGTTTTTT. Translating it yields CASSLSPGYPGELFF.

This clone was counted a few times. The rearrangement links TRBV11-1 to TRBJ2-5; D is uncertain. Per germline, CDR1 SGHAT and CDR2 FQDESV (reference sequence). The CDR3 spans 15 residues. V was clipped by 1 base and J by 5 bases, with 14 bases between them. CDR3 in DNA: TGTGCCAGCAGCTTAGAGCCGAGGCTACGGGAGACCCAGTACTTC. It codes for CASSLEPRLRETQYF. The whole variable domain, filled in from reference TRBV11-1 and TRBJ2-5, reads EAEVAQSPRYKITEKSQAVAFWCDPISGHATLYWYRQILGQGPELLVQFQDESVVDDSQLPKDRFSAERLKGVDSTLKIQPAELGDSAMYLCASSLEPRLRETQYFGPGTRLLVL.

This chain links TRBV28 with TRBJ1-3; D remains ambiguous. CDR1 and CDR2 (germline): MDHEN, SYDVKM. This CDR3 region has 14 residues. V lost 10 bases and J 0 bases, leaving 13 bases between the germline ends. In DNA form, the CDR3 reads TGTGCCACCCTAGACGGATACTCTGGAAACACCATATATTTT. It encodes CATLDGYSGNTIYF. Using reference TRBV28 and TRBJ1-3 for the parts outside the CDR3, the full variable domain is DVKVTQSSRYLVKRTGEKVFLECVQDMDHENMFWYRQDPGLGLRLIYFSYDVKMKEKGDIPEGYSVSREKKERFSLILESASTNQTSMYLCATLDGYSGNTIYFGEGSWLTVV.

The chain couples TRBV4-3 to TRBJ2-3; D is possibly TRBD1 (5 bases). CDR3 length: 14 amino acids. Germline CDR1 LGHNA, CDR2 YSLEER. V dropped 1 base and J dropped 2 bases, with 7 bases sitting between them. The CDR3 sequence: CASSQGGNTDTQYF. The CDR3 coding sequence is TGCGCCAGCAGCCAAGGGGGCAACACAGATACGCAGTATTTT.

CDR3 DNA: TGTGCCAGCGGGGAACAGGGCGTGAACACTGAAGCTTTCTTT. Residues: CASGEQGVNTEAFF. The chain has TRBV5-4 and TRBJ1-1; maybe TRBD1 (6 bases). The V and J ends lost 7 bases and 0 bases respectively, with 13 bases between them. The CDR3 is made up of 14 amino acids. Per germline, CDR1 SGHNT and CDR2 YYREEE (reference sequence).

This clone was observed once. The chain uses TRBV6-5 and TRBJ2-5, with a possible D match to TRBD2 (5 bases). Per the germline V gene, CDR1 is MNHEY and CDR2 is SVGAGI. The CDR3 is 16 residues long. V lost 0 bases to trimming and J lost 2 bases, with 13 bases between them. The CDR3 nucleotides read TGTGCCAGCAGTTACTCCGGGAATCCCCTACAAGAGACCCAGTACTTC. The encoded protein is CASSYSGNPLQETQYF.

The chain joins TRBV5-1 to TRBJ2-2; D gene unclear. The CDR3 contains 14 residues. Germline loops: CDR1 SGHRS, CDR2 YFSETQ. V lost 2 bases and J lost 2, with 7 bases in between. CDR3 coding DNA: TGCGCCAGCAGCTTCCACCTAAACACCGGGGAGCTGTTTTTT. This translates into CASSFHLNTGELFF. Full variable domain (missing parts from reference TRBV5-1 and TRBJ2-2): KAGVTQTPRYLIKTRGQQVTLSCSPISGHRSVSWYQQTPGQGLQFLFEYFSETQRNKGNFPGRFSGRQFSNSRSEMNVSTLELGDSALYLCASSFHLNTGELFFGEGSRLTVL.

This chain uses TRBV7-9 with TRBJ2-2, with D perhaps TRBD2 (6 bases). V was clipped by 1 base and J by 7 bases, with 16 bases between them. The CDR3 is 16 amino acids. CDR1 SEHNR and CDR2 FQNEAQ come from the germline V gene (reference sequence). The CDR3, as DNA: TGTGCCAGCAGCTTAGACGGGACTCCCGTCTTCGGGGAGCTGTTTTTT. Amino acid sequence: CASSLDGTPVFGELFF.

V gene TRBV29-1 combines with J gene TRBJ1-5; the D gene is possibly TRBD1 (5 bases). The V gene's germline CDR1 is SQVTM and CDR2 ANQGSEA. The V gene lost 4 bases and the J gene lost 7 bases, with 17 bases spanning the gap. This CDR3 region has 14 residues. CDR3 sequence reads: CSVAPAGVGQPQHF. CDR3 bases: TGCAGCGTTGCCCCTGCGGGGGTCGGGCAGCCCCAGCATTTT.

The rearrangement uses TRBV21-1 and TRBJ2-2; the DNA was not used to check the table's D call, TRBD2. TRBV21-1 is described as a pseudogene. This CDR3 comprises 15 residues. The CDR3: CASSKGGELSGELFF. The CDR3 DNA reads TGTGCCAGCAGCAAAGGTGGGGAGTTGAGCGGGGAGCTGTTTTTT.